A single sample is the source of the 22 T cell receptor beta chains below, sequenced in a study of cytomegalovirus exposure and HLA in healthy donors (dated by TCRdb to the late 2010s). Library preparation was by the immunoSEQ multiplex PCR assay. For the multiplex PCR, a mixture combining 60 forward primers for TCR Vbeta segments and 13 reverse primers for TCR Jbeta segments was used. Drawn from immuneACCESS, this table holds only the in-frame rearrangements with V and J called that TCRdb kept. Clones are partly lost; checked studies trace under half to an unresolved V gene and leave the rest unexplained. The sample table lists roughly 170,000 clones, about four fifths of them with a count of one. The ten largest account for around 5% of the sample. The sequenced sample consisted of PBMCs. The receptors shown here come from a girl aged 10 to 17 in good health and CMV-seropositive.

This chain links TRBV10-3 with TRBJ1-4; 8 bases line up with TRBD1. The trim removed 10 bases at V and 3 bases at J, leaving 19 bases unmatched. The CDR3 totals 18 residues. Germline lookup yields CDR1 ENHRY and CDR2 SYGVKD. The CDR3 region is CATTAELSIQGANEKLFF. CDR3 sequence (DNA): TGTGCCACAACGGCCGAACTATCAATACAGGGGGCTAATGAAAAACTGTTTTTT.

In its sample, this clone was seen once. The chain joins TRBV19 to TRBJ2-2; tentative D call: TRBD1 (7 bases). CDR3 size: 16 residues. With 6 bases removed from V and 6 bases from J, the gap between germline ends came to 20 bases. Germline CDR1 reads LNHDA; CDR2 reads SQIVND (reference sequence). CDR3 bases: TGTGCCAGTAGCCGGGGGCAGGGGGTTCTACCCGGGGAGCTGTTTTTT. The encoded protein is CASSRGQGVLPGELFF.

This chain links TRBV6-6 with TRBJ1-5; a weak D match, TRBD1 (6 bases). This CDR3 comprises 13 residues. Germline V gives CDR1 MNHNY, CDR2 SVGAGI (reference sequence). With 5 bases removed from V and 4 bases from J, the gap between germline ends came to 9 bases. The CDR3 bases are TGTGCCAGCAGTGCTAGGGGGAATCAGCCCCAGCATTTT. Residues: CASSARGNQPQHF.

V and J are TRBV27 and TRBJ1-5; D not certain. This CDR3 contains 15 residues. Trimming cost V 4 bases and J 0 bases, with 10 bases left between them. Per the germline V gene, CDR1 is MNHEY and CDR2 is SMNVEV (reference sequence). The DNA of the CDR3 is TGTGCCAGCAGTTCCCTATCCTATAGCAATCAGCCCCAGCATTTT. Protein sequence: CASSSLSYSNQPQHF.

This clone was detected only a few times. The chain uses TRBV4-2 and TRBJ1-1, with 7 bases lining up with TRBD1. V lost 2 bases and J lost 4; bases outside the gene matches: 4. The CDR3 spans 14 residues. Germline V gives CDR1 LGHNA, CDR2 YNFKEQ. CDR3 bases: TGTGCCAGCAGCCAACGGCAGGGGGGCACTGAAGCTTTCTTT. This codes for CASSQRQGGTEAFF.

The chain joins TRBV4-1 to TRBJ1-2; tentatively, D is TRBD1 (5 bases). Germline V lookup: CDR1 MGHRA, CDR2 YSYEKL. Trimming removed 1 base at V and 4 bases at J, with 16 bases between. This CDR3 comprises 16 residues. For the CDR3, the DNA is TGCGCCAGCAGCCAAGGGGCGGGGACCATTGCCTATGGCTACACCTTC. Translating it yields CASSQGAGTIAYGYTF.

This rearrangement joins TRBV14 to TRBJ2-1; TRBD1 matches at 10 bases. V dropped 4 bases and J dropped 4; count of bases not matched to a gene: 7. The CDR3 runs 16 residues. Germline V CDR1 and CDR2: SGHDN, FVKESK. CDR3 DNA sequence: TGTGCCAGCAGCCCTAGGTGGGGACAGGGGTACAATGAGCAGTTCTTC. Encoded protein: CASSPRWGQGYNEQFF.

The chain joins TRBV9 to TRBJ1-1; possibly TRBD1 for D (6 bases). Per the germline V gene, CDR1 is SGDLS and CDR2 is YYNGEE. The CDR3 is made up of 13 amino acids. Trimming removed 3 bases at V and 1 base at J, with 7 bases between. CDR3 DNA: TGTGCCAGCAGCGGGACAGCGAACACTGAAGCTTTCTTT. The encoded protein is CASSGTANTEAFF.

The CDR3 reads CASSPGLVGTGELFF. The CDR3 bases are TGTGCCAGCAGCCCCGGACTAGTGGGGACCGGGGAGCTGTTTTTT. The chain employs TRBV11-2 and TRBJ2-2; 7 bases align to TRBD2. J lost 5 bases, V lost 5 bases, and 8 bases had no gene match. The CDR3 covers 15 residues. Per germline, CDR1 SGHAT and CDR2 FQNNGV.

The gene calls are TRBV10-3 and TRBJ1-4; a weak D match, TRBD1 (5 bases). This CDR3 has 13 amino acids. Germline V gene lookup returns CDR1 ENHRY and CDR2 SYGVKD. With 6 bases removed from V and 5 bases from J, the gap between germline ends came to 10 bases. The CDR3 sequence is CAIRAGENEKLFF. CDR3 DNA sequence: TGTGCCATCAGGGCGGGGGAGAATGAAAAACTGTTTTTT.

This sequence joins TRBV18 and TRBJ1-2; D perhaps matches TRBD1 (5 bases). V was cut by 3 bases and J by 2 bases, with 7 bases left in between. The CDR3 spans 13 residues. The germline V gene encodes CDR1 KGHSH and CDR2 LQKENI. The CDR3 nucleotides are TGTGCCAGCTCACCGGACAAGAACTATGGCTACACCTTC. Its protein product is CASSPDKNYGYTF.

A remark on this clone: The sample holds other DNA sequences that translate to the same CDR3. The V and J genes are TRBV6-5 and TRBJ1-1; TRBD1 is a possible D gene (5 bases). Germline CDR1 reads MNHEY; CDR2 reads SVGAGI. The CDR3 contains 15 residues. The V gene lost 2 bases and the J gene lost 1 base, with 11 bases spanning the gap. CDR3 DNA sequence: TGTGCCAGCAGTTACCTGGGGCAGGGGAACACTGAAGCTTTCTTT. Its translation is CASSYLGQGNTEAFF.

The chain couples TRBV7-2 to TRBJ2-2; 12 bases are a match to TRBD2. The length of the CDR3 is 17 residues. Trimming cost V 3 bases and J 4 bases; bases outside gene matches: 6. Germline V CDR1 and CDR2: SGHTA, FQGNSA. The CDR3 DNA reads TGTGCCAGCAGCTTCCGTGGACTAGCGGGGTTCACCGGGGAGCTGTTTTTT. Translation: CASSFRGLAGFTGELFF.

This chain connects TRBV2 to TRBJ1-1, with no clear D. Germline V gene lookup returns CDR1 SNHLY and CDR2 FYNNEI. V lost 6 bases, J lost 1 base, and 3 bases lay in between. The CDR3 runs 11 residues. CDR3 residues: CASSRNTEAFF. CDR3 sequence (DNA): TGTGCCAGCAGCAGGAACACTGAAGCTTTCTTT.

The CDR3 loop reads CASSLWGSGGPYEQYF. In nucleotides, the CDR3 is TGTGCCAGCAGTTTATGGGGAAGCGGGGGGCCCTACGAGCAGTACTTC. The chain joins TRBV27 to TRBJ2-7, with 9 bases matching TRBD2. The CDR3 loop spans 16 amino acids. The germline V gene has CDR1 MNHEY and CDR2 SMNVEV (reference sequence). The ends lost 1 base at V and 2 bases at J; junction bases unmatched: 6.

The chain is built from TRBV7-9 and TRBJ2-7, with 7 nucleotides matching TRBD1. The CDR3 has 12 residues. The V gene's germline CDR1 is SEHNR and CDR2 FQNEAQ (reference sequence). V was clipped by 5 bases and J by 3 bases; unmatched bases: 1. CDR3 amino acids: CASSRQGYEQYF. In DNA form, the CDR3 reads TGTGCCAGCAGCAGACAGGGCTACGAGCAGTACTTC.

The chain joins TRBV29-1 to TRBJ1-2; a possible D gene is TRBD1 (5 bases). The CDR3 runs to 12 residues. Germline V gene sequence: CDR1 SQVTM, CDR2 ANQGSEA. Trimming took 4 bases from V and 11 from J, leaving 17 bases between them. In nucleotides, the CDR3 is TGCAGCGTTGCCGACAGATCCTCTAGGTACACCTTC. This codes for CSVADRSSRYTF.

The chain links TRBV5-6 to TRBJ1-1, with TRBD1 matching over 10 bases. CDR1 is SGHDT and CDR2 is YYEEEE in the germline V gene. The CDR3 length is 19 residues. With 1 base clipped from V and 0 bases from J, the junction kept 12 bases outside the gene matches. CDR3 DNA: TGTGCCAGCAGCTTGCTTTGGGTACGGGACAGGGGCTTGAACACTGAAGCTTTCTTT. Its protein is CASSLLWVRDRGLNTEAFF.

This chain connects TRBV10-1 to TRBJ2-7; the D is unclear. V lost 4 bases and J lost 1, with 5 bases in between. CDR1 is WNHNN and CDR2 is SYGVQD in the germline V gene (reference sequence). This CDR3 has 12 residues. The CDR3 sequence: CASSGASYEQYF. For the CDR3, the DNA is TGCGCCAGCAGTGGAGCTTCCTACGAGCAGTACTTC.

V gene TRBV10-3 combines with J gene TRBJ1-1, with D maybe TRBD1 (5 bases). V shed 6 bases and J shed 5 bases, with 10 bases lying between them. CDR1 is ENHRY, CDR2 SYGVKD, per germline. The CDR3 contains 12 residues. The CDR3 coding sequence is TGTGCCATCAGGAAAGGGGAAACTGAAGCTTTCTTT. Its translation is CAIRKGETEAFF.

This clone has just a few counts. The rearrangement uses TRBV7-9 and TRBJ1-4, with TRBD1 identical over 11 bases. The V gene's germline CDR1 is SEHNR and CDR2 FQNEAQ (reference sequence). V trimming: 5 bases; J trimming: 8 bases; junction bases outside the gene matches: 4. This CDR3 is built from 14 residues. The CDR3 sequence: CASSPGTGGEKLFF. Here the CDR3 DNA reads TGTGCCAGCAGCCCCGGGACAGGGGGGGAAAAACTGTTTTTT. The whole variable domain, filled in from reference TRBV7-9 and TRBJ1-4, reads DTGVSQNPRHKITKRGQNVTFRCDPISEHNRLYWYRQTLGQGPEFLTYFQNEAQLEKSRLLSDRFSAERPKGSFSTLEIQRTEQGDSAMYLCASSPGTGGEKLFFGSGTQLSVL.

The chain employs TRBV10-3 and TRBJ1-1, with a weak D call TRBD1 (6 bases). Germline CDR1 is ENHRY and CDR2 is SYGVKD. V was clipped by 9 bases and J by 0 bases, with 17 bases between them. The CDR3 covers 15 residues. CDR3 DNA: TGTGCCATAAAGACAGGCCGGGCGCTGAACACTGAAGCTTTCTTT. Translated: CAIKTGRALNTEAFF.